This T cell receptor beta chain originates from a study of beta chain features in type 1 diabetes. Whole-study findings and limits: Over-representation of high TCR-expressing cells was a possible consequence of cDNA sequencing. Moderate yet significant TCRB CDR3 shortening was seen in Type 1 diabetes patients in all four CD4+ subsets.

V gave up 1 base and J gave up 6 bases; unmatched junction bases: 7. The CDR3 runs to 15 residues. CDR1 and CDR2 (germline): SGHTA, FQGNSA. With regard to this clone: Its target is not known.

The whole isolated RNA underwent reverse transcription, so sequencing captured expressed TCRB transcripts. Assay used: immunoSEQ multiplex PCR; TCRdb lists only in-frame clones, some missing. The table has more than 250,000 clones, 14% seen once. This TCR came from a man younger than 40 with type 1 diabetes. Sequenced: naive CD4+ T cells from blood. The chain links TRBV7-2 to TRBJ2-7; 9 bases align to TRBD2. CDR3: CASSLEGGRALEQYF. In DNA, the CDR3 is TGTGCCAGCAGCTTAGAGGGCGGGAGGGCTCTCGAGCAGTACTTC.